This entry concerns a single T cell receptor beta chain. The entry originates in a study of technical replicates of blood from several donors. The CDR3 totals 15 residues. Germline trimming cut 4 bases from V and 4 bases from J; bases unmatched to any gene: 9. Looked up from germline, CDR1 is MGHRA and CDR2 is YSYEKL. TCRdb keeps only in-frame clones here, not all; method: immunoSEQ multiplex PCR. The table records around 80,000 clones, roughly 93% of them present only once. The sequencing input was T cells isolated from PBMCs. The rearrangement joins TRBV4-1 to TRBJ1-2; 7 bases line up with TRBD1. This TCR was recovered from a human donor in good health. The CDR3 loop reads CASSLDRAKIYGYTF. CDR3 DNA: TGCGCCAGCAGCCTCGACAGGGCCAAAATCTATGGCTACACCTTC.